This TCR beta chain derives from a study of blood T cells in healthy people across ages. This clonotype has a count of ten or more. The authors ran a second PCR of about 6 to 11 cycles using a sample-barcoded 5' primer and a J-beta primer mix. Every sample returned 2.5 million or more CDR3-containing paired-end reads. TCRdb passed the 5' RACE reads through MiXCR, listing each CDR3 protein once. The repertoire has about 700,000 distinct CDR3 sequences, approximately 29% of them found once; the top ten carry over 15%. V lost 2 bases and J lost 4, with 14 bases in between. The CDR3 consists of 15 residues. Germline CDR1 and CDR2: LGHNA and YSLEER.

Sample: blood. This rearrangement joins TRBV4-3 to TRBJ1-2, with D tentatively TRBD1 (6 bases). The sequence came from a woman older than 75 in good health. CDR3 DNA sequence: TGCGCCAGCAGCCAAAACGTACAGGGTTCCTATGGCTACACCTTC. Translated, it gives CASSQNVQGSYGYTF.